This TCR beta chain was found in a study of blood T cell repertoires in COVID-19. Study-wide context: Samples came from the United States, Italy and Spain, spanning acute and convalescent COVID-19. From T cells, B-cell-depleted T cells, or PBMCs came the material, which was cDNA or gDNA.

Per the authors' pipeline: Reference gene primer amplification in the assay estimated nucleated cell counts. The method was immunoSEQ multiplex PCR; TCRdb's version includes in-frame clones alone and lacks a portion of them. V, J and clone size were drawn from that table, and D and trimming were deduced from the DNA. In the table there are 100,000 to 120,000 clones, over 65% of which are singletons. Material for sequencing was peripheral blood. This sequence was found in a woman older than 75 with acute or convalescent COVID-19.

In DNA, the CDR3 is TGTGCCGTAGAAGGGCAGGGGTCTGGCTACACCTTC. Its translation: CAVEGQGSGYTF. The chain has TRBV3-1 (or the pseudogene TRBV3-2) and TRBJ1-2; TRBD1 might be the D (6 bases). Germline V lookup: CDR1 LGHDT, CDR2 YNNKEL (reference sequence). The CDR3 consists of 12 residues. V shed 11 bases and J shed 7 bases, with 17 bases lying between them.